There are many counts of the clone carrying this T cell receptor (beta chain). Its antigen is undetermined. Time point denoted: newly diagnosed GD, antithyroid drugs for less than 3 months. PBMCs provided the RNA from which the TCR library was made. The source of the sample is a study of regulatory T cells in long-lasting Graves disease. Study overall: Graves' patients with a new diagnosis had received antithyroid drugs under 3 months.

Arm-PCR of CDR3 regions and iRepertoire HTBI primers were the basis on which TCR beta libraries were built. In the authors' workflow: Throughout the samples, researchers identified some 62 TRBV and 12 to 15 TRBJ segments. TCRdb passed the multiplex PCR reads through MiXCR, listing each CDR3 protein once. The authors' filters were not applied to this entry. The sample lists approximately 400,000 distinct CDR3 sequences; about 15% were seen once. Germline V gene sequence: CDR1 SGHRS, CDR2 YFSETQ. The V and J ends lost 0 bases and 9 bases respectively, with 10 bases between them. The CDR3 runs 13 residues. Study outcomes and limitations: Fewer public clonotypes were shared by new patients (around 970) than by persistent patients (around 2,800).

The same specimen was also included in a second study, on T cells in Graves' hyperthyroidism and ophthalmopathy. As that report states: Each patient was aged 18 to 65 and had newly diagnosed hyperthyroidism of under 2 months' duration.

The sample was peripheral blood mononuclear cells (PBMCs), taken at new diagnosis, from a patient treated with antithyroid drugs. The receptor's source is a woman in her 40s with Graves disease. This chain joins TRBV5-1 and TRBJ2-1; D possibly corresponds to TRBD2 (6 bases). The CDR3: CASSLGSGPEQFF. The CDR3 nucleotides are TGCGCCAGCAGCTTGGGTAGCGGCCCTGAGCAGTTCTTC.